These 17 T cell receptor beta chains share one sample of origin, sequenced in a study of cytomegalovirus exposure and HLA in healthy donors. With 60 Vbeta and 13 Jbeta primers, the PCR was carried out. Some clones are missing from TCRdb's copy, which holds only in-frame ones; the method was immunoSEQ multiplex PCR. This sample has approximately 160,000 clones, with roughly four fifths found just once. Sequenced material: PBMCs. These TCRs come from a man aged 25-45 years in good health and CMV-seropositive.

This clone was seen a handful of times. The rearrangement links TRBV4-2 to TRBJ2-7; D is possibly TRBD1 (5 bases). The CDR3 spans 15 residues. With 0 bases removed from V and 0 bases from J, the gap between germline ends came to 9 bases. Germline loops: CDR1 LGHNA, CDR2 YNFKEQ. DNA for the CDR3: TGTGCCAGCAGCCAAGATCAGGGTAGCTCCTACGAGCAGTACTTC. Protein product: CASSQDQGSSYEQYF.

The V and J genes are TRBV16 and TRBJ2-3, with 15 bases lining up with TRBD2. J lost 3 bases, V lost 4 bases, and 5 bases had no gene match. The CDR3 runs 17 residues. Germline CDR1 is KGHSY and CDR2 is FQNENV. CDR3 amino acids: CASSLGLAGGPTDTQYF. Written as DNA, the CDR3 is TGTGCCAGCAGCCTTGGACTAGCGGGGGGGCCGACAGATACGCAGTATTTT. Looking up the rest from reference TRBV16 and TRBJ2-3 gives the full variable domain: GEEVAQTPKHLVRGEGQKAKLYCAPIKGHSYVFWYQQVLKNEFKFLISFQNENVFDETGMPKERFSAKCLPNSPCSLEIQATKLEDSAVYFCASSLGLAGGPTDTQYFGPGTRLTVL.

The CDR3 loop is CASSTLTATNEQYF. The DNA of the CDR3 is TGTGCCAGTAGTACCCTCACGGCGACAAACGAGCAGTACTTC. V usage is TRBV19 and J usage is TRBJ2-7; D is unresolved. V was pared by 4 bases and J by 5 bases, with 15 bases between. In germline, CDR1 is LNHDA, CDR2 SQIVND (reference sequence). The CDR3 spans 14 residues.

Here the CDR3 reads CASSGRGPNTEAFF. In nucleotides, the CDR3 is TGTGCCAGCAGCGGCAGGGGGCCGAACACTGAAGCTTTCTTT. This sequence joins TRBV2 and TRBJ1-1; TRBD1 agrees at 8 bases. Germline values: CDR1 SNHLY, CDR2 FYNNEI. CDR3 length: 14 residues. The junction had 4 bases not matched to a gene; V was cut back by 6 bases and J by 1 base.

The chain combines TRBV7-9 with TRBJ1-4, with 9 bases lining up with TRBD1. The trim removed 1 base at V and 0 bases at J, leaving 6 bases unmatched. Germline values: CDR1 SEHNR, CDR2 FQNEAQ (reference sequence). This CDR3 comprises 18 residues. The CDR3 is CASSLVTGGLATNEKLFF. The CDR3 DNA is TGTGCCAGCAGCTTAGTAACAGGGGGCTTAGCAACTAATGAAAAACTGTTTTTT.

This clone was seen only a few times. The chain couples TRBV4-1 to TRBJ2-7; the match to TRBD1 covers 10 bases. V lost 3 bases and J lost 5; bases outside the gene matches: 10. The CDR3 extends over 16 amino acids. Germline-derived CDR1 and CDR2 are MGHRA and YSYEKL. CDR3 sequence: CASSHPPGTGADEQYF. CDR3 sequence (DNA): TGCGCCAGCAGCCACCCTCCCGGGACAGGGGCCGACGAGCAGTACTTC.

The chain joins TRBV29-1 to TRBJ2-2, with 9 bases matching TRBD1. The trim removed 4 bases at V and 7 bases at J, leaving 4 bases unmatched. The CDR3 sequence is 13 residues long. The germline V gene encodes CDR1 SQVTM and CDR2 ANQGSEA. The CDR3 nucleotides read TGCAGCGTTGCAGGACAGGGGAGCGGGGAGCTGTTTTTT. This translates into CSVAGQGSGELFF.

This clone was detected only a few times. The chain is built from TRBV5-1 and TRBJ1-2, with 9 positions matching TRBD1. The CDR3 covers 14 residues. Unmatched junction bases numbered 6, after V lost 4 bases and J lost 5 bases. The germline gives CDR1 SGHRS, CDR2 YFSETQ. CDR3: CASSRWDREYGYTF. The CDR3 nucleotides are TGCGCCAGCAGCCGTTGGGACAGGGAGTATGGCTACACCTTC.

This chain joins TRBV6-5 and TRBJ2-3, with D possibly matching TRBD2 (6 bases). The CDR3 runs to 14 residues. The germline CDR1 and CDR2 sequences are MNHEY and SVGAGI. V was trimmed by 4 bases and J by 3 bases, leaving 11 bases between them. CDR3 protein: CASSLTRGTDTQYF. CDR3 in DNA: TGTGCCAGCAGTTTAACCCGGGGGACAGATACGCAGTATTTT.

CDR3 amino acids: CASSLGTSGRATDTQYF. CDR3 nucleotides: TGCGCCAGCAGCCTCGGGACTAGCGGGAGGGCCACAGATACGCAGTATTTT. This sequence joins TRBV4-1 and TRBJ2-3; 16 bases are a match to TRBD2. The CDR3 spans 17 residues. Per germline, CDR1 MGHRA and CDR2 YSYEKL. The J segment lost 2 bases and the V segment lost 4 bases, leaving 3 bases of the junction unmatched.

The gene calls are TRBV5-1 and TRBJ2-5; 11 bases agree with TRBD2. The end of the DNA fits TRBJ2-7 better, so the J call may be wrong. In germline, CDR1 is SGHRS, CDR2 YFSETQ. This CDR3 contains 14 residues. This CDR3 reads CASSPTSGAYEQYF. The CDR3 DNA reads as TGCGCCAGCAGTCCGACTAGCGGGGCCTACGAGCAGTACTTC.

V is TRBV19 and J is TRBJ1-1, with D maybe TRBD1 (6 bases). The V gene's germline CDR1 is LNHDA and CDR2 SQIVND (reference sequence). The V end was cut by 6 bases, the J end by 8 bases, with 16 bases between. There are 13 residues in the CDR3. The chain's CDR3 is CASRLQGMAEAFF. The DNA for the CDR3 is TGTGCCAGTAGGTTACAGGGCATGGCGGAAGCTTTCTTT.

This clone was observed a handful of times. This chain uses TRBV6-5 with TRBJ1-5; TRBD1 might be the D (5 bases). The CDR3 is made up of 13 amino acids. Trimming took 5 bases from V and 4 from J, leaving 9 bases between them. From germline, CDR1 is MNHEY and CDR2 SVGAGI. The CDR3 DNA reads as TGTGCCAGCAGTCTCAGGGAAAATCAGCCCCAGCATTTT. This sequence encodes CASSLRENQPQHF.

The chain is built from TRBV5-1 and TRBJ2-7; D not certain. V was clipped by 2 bases and J by 0 bases, with 6 bases between them. From germline, CDR1 is SGHRS and CDR2 YFSETQ. The CDR3 covers 13 residues. CDR3 sequence reads: CASSFGGSYEQYF. As DNA, the CDR3 is TGCGCCAGCAGCTTCGGCGGCTCCTACGAGCAGTACTTC.

The rearrangement uses TRBV5-6 and TRBJ2-2; 9 nucleotides match TRBD2. From germline, CDR1 is SGHDT and CDR2 YYEEEE. Unmatched junction bases numbered 4, after V lost 0 bases and J lost 4 bases. The CDR3 is 16 residues long. The chain's CDR3 is CASSLDSGRFTGELFF. The CDR3 DNA is TGTGCCAGCAGCTTGGATAGCGGGAGATTCACCGGGGAGCTGTTTTTT.

This clone occurred a few times. This chain connects TRBV4-1 to TRBJ2-1, with 12 bases aligning to TRBD2. V was clipped by 1 base and J by 7 bases; unmatched bases: 2. Germline V CDR1 and CDR2: MGHRA, YSYEKL. The CDR3 sequence is 15 residues long. CDR3 coding DNA: TGCGCCAGCAGCCAAGGACTAGCGGGAGCAAATGAGCAGTTCTTC. As protein: CASSQGLAGANEQFF.

The DNA of the CDR3 is TGTGCCAGTAGGGACCGGGACAGGGGAGATACGCAGTATTTT. It encodes CASRDRDRGDTQYF. The V call is TRBV19, the J call TRBJ2-3; 10 nucleotides align to TRBD1. Losses at the gene ends were 6 bases for V and 5 bases for J; bases not matched to a gene: 5. CDR3 length equals 14 residues. Germline loops: CDR1 LNHDA, CDR2 SQIVND (reference sequence).